This T cell receptor (beta chain) is drawn from a study of T cell changes during pregnancy in multiple sclerosis (dated by TCRdb to the late 2010s). Turning to the overall study: Changes in the T cell repertoire over the course of pregnancy were examined in this study in women with multiple sclerosis.

V lost 6 bases and J lost 7 bases, and the count of bases not matched to a germline gene is 4. Including cysteine and phenylalanine, the CDR3 has 14 amino acids. The CDR3 DNA has 42 bases and is translated from base 1. Receptor amplification or capture employed the immunoSEQ multiplex PCR assay. TCRdb's version of the immuneACCESS table is confined to in-frame rearrangements and falls short of the full clone set. An unresolved V gene accounts for under half of the shortfall where checked; the remainder is of unknown origin. Present in this sample are around 70,000 clones, over 85% of which were seen just once. The ten largest account for around 3.5% of the sample. This clone appeared a few times. The antigen it binds to is not known. There are no base qualities to consult, and no much larger clone falls within one base.

The sequence came from a female donor in good health, enrolled as a control in a pregnancy study. The input for sequencing was peripheral blood, taken after pregnancy. The V gene is TRBV5-3 and the J gene is TRBJ1-6, and 10 junction bases match TRBD1. TRBV5-3 has ORF status, its function being uncertain. The bases are TGTGCCAGAAAGCAGGGACAGGGGAATTCACCCCTCCACTTT. Translation gives CARKQGQGNSPLHF.